This T cell receptor (beta chain) was identified during a study of vaccination effects on CD4 cells after COVID-19. On the study more broadly: Two-dose BNT162b2 or mRNA-1273 vaccination was given to participants. Two convalescent patients gave samples 16 days and one week before vaccination. Study-level results: Substantial clonal contraction characterized both infection- and vaccine-induced clones late after vaccination.

The protocol was immunoSEQ multiplex PCR, while the TCRdb copy is restricted to in-frame clones and leaves out a portion. The table lists under 50,000 clones, approximately 80% of them singletons. Isolation of CD4+ T cells took place after around 10 days of culture. The CDR3 extends over 18 amino acids. The germline gives CDR1 SGDLS, CDR2 YYNGEE. V shed 3 bases, J shed 0 bases, and the junction held 7 bases outside the gene matches. On this clone itself: What it binds is not known.

The V and J genes are TRBV9 and TRBJ2-6, with 9 bases fitting TRBD1. The sample consisted of CD4+ T cells from PBMCs cultured without peptide, taken before COVID-19 vaccination. The clonotype comes from a human donor who had a prior SARS-CoV-2 infection. In DNA form, the CDR3 reads TGTGCCAGCAGCGCAGGACAGGGGACCCCCTCTGGGGCCAACGTCCTGACTTTC. It codes for CASSAGQGTPSGANVLTF.